This entry concerns a single TCR beta chain. Its antigen is not known. The data belong to a study of identical twins. General study results and limits: A lower insertion count was a feature of abundant cord blood beta clonotypes, with no such feature in memory repertoires.

The V gene's germline CDR1 is SGHDT and CDR2 YYEEEE. The CDR3 is 22 residues long. MiXCR, run by TCRdb on the 5' RACE reads, gives a single entry per CDR3 protein. Here the sample spans 1.5 million to 2 million distinct CDR3 sequences, around a third being singletons. The TCR was taken from a newborn girl in good health. The V call is TRBV5-6, the J call TRBJ2-5, with unresolved D. The better agreement between TRBJ2-7 and the DNA end casts doubt on the J call. Material for sequencing was cord blood. CDR3 bases: TGTGCCAGCAGCTTGGGATTCCCCCCGACCAGGCGAACCCCCGTTTACAGATACGAGCAGTACTTC. Encoded protein: CASSLGFPPTRRTPVYRYEQYF.